Shown below are 26 T cell receptor beta chains from a single sample sequenced in a study of beta chain features in type 1 diabetes. Expressed TCRB transcripts were sequenced because the isolated RNA had all been reverse transcribed beforehand. TCRdb's copy holds only in-frame clones and misses some; the assay was immunoSEQ multiplex PCR. The repertoire holds 250,000 to 400,000 clones, about 15% seen once, with more than 6.5% in the top ten. Source material: central memory CD4+ T cells from blood. The receptors shown here come from a man aged 25 to 40 in good health.

The CDR3 loop is CASSLVVPGGGSEAFF. The DNA of the CDR3 is TGTGCCAGCAGCTTGGTGGTACCAGGCGGGGGATCTGAAGCTTTCTTT. The chain combines TRBV5-6 with TRBJ1-1; D may be TRBD1 (5 bases). In germline, CDR1 is SGHDT, CDR2 YYEEEE. This CDR3 comprises 16 residues. V gave up 0 bases and J gave up 6 bases, with 18 bases separating them.

The chain links TRBV5-3 to TRBJ2-5; D gene uncertain. TRBV5-3 is labeled an ORF, and its function is uncertain. The CDR3 sequence is 13 residues long. Trimming pared 1 base from V and 13 bases from J, leaving 17 bases between. The CDR3 bases are TGTGCCAGAAGCTTGAGTAGTAAACCCACTACGTACTTC. Translating gives CARSLSSKPTTYF.

The V call is TRBV11-3, the J call TRBJ2-5; D is perhaps TRBD1 (7 bases). The CDR3 contains 14 residues. The germline gives CDR1 SGHNT, CDR2 YENEEA. V lost 8 bases, J lost 5 bases, and 18 bases lay in between. The CDR3 sequence: CASGQGGAWETQYF. CDR3 in DNA: TGTGCCAGCGGTCAGGGGGGCGCATGGGAGACCCAGTACTTC.

This clone was detected a few times. CDR3 in DNA: TGTGCCAGCAGCCAAGATCGTCAGCGGGAGGGTAGGGGCATTCAGTACTTC. Translating gives CASSQDRQREGRGIQYF. The J gene is TRBJ2-4, the V gene TRBV4-2, with 10 bases matching TRBD2. Unmatched junction bases numbered 11, after V lost 0 bases and J lost 9 bases. This CDR3 has 17 residues. Per the germline V gene, CDR1 is LGHNA and CDR2 is YNFKEQ.

V and J are TRBV19 and TRBJ2-3; D is uncertain. Trimming shortened V by 4 bases and J by 3 bases, and 5 bases separated the two germline ends. The length of the CDR3 is 12 residues. Germline V gene lookup returns CDR1 LNHDA and CDR2 SQIVND (reference sequence). The CDR3 sequence: CASSRRTDTQYF. The CDR3 nucleotides are TGTGCCAGTAGTAGGCGGACAGATACGCAGTATTTT.

This clone was seen only a few times. J is TRBJ2-3 and V is TRBV7-2; no clear D gene. CDR1 SGHTA and CDR2 FQGNSA come from the germline V gene. Trimming pared 0 bases from V and 0 bases from J, leaving 7 bases between. The CDR3 covers 15 residues. This chain's CDR3 is CASSLAILSTDTQYF. Here the CDR3 DNA reads TGTGCCAGCAGCTTAGCGATACTGAGCACAGATACGCAGTATTTT.

This clone occurred a few times. V usage is TRBV27 and J usage is TRBJ1-6, with TRBD1 matching 8 bases. With V trimmed by 6 bases and J by 10 bases, 8 bases remained unmatched. Germline V gene lookup returns CDR1 MNHEY and CDR2 SMNVEV (reference sequence). The CDR3 has 14 amino acids. The CDR3 here is CASSPDRAVSPLHF. In nucleotides, the CDR3 is TGTGCCAGCAGCCCGGACAGGGCAGTCTCACCCCTCCACTTT.

This clone has a single count. J is TRBJ1-1 and V is TRBV7-2; 12 bases match TRBD1. The CDR3 is made up of 15 amino acids. Unmatched junction bases numbered 4, after V lost 1 base and J lost 7 bases. Germline V gene lookup returns CDR1 SGHTA and CDR2 FQGNSA. The DNA of the CDR3 is TGTGCCAGCAGCTTAGGGGGACAGGGGGCTTTTGAAGCTTTCTTT. Protein: CASSLGGQGAFEAFF.

This clone was observed a few times. The gene calls are TRBV7-9 and TRBJ1-1, with 7 positions matching TRBD1. The CDR3 has 14 residues. The germline V gene has CDR1 SEHNR and CDR2 FQNEAQ (reference sequence). The junction had 3 bases not matched to a gene; V was cut back by 1 base and J by 4 bases. CDR3 sequence: CASSLGQGSTEAFF. CDR3 bases: TGTGCCAGCAGCTTAGGACAGGGTAGCACTGAAGCTTTCTTT.

This clone was picked up a small number of times. Other DNA sequences in the sample encode the same CDR3. The chain is built from TRBV5-1 and TRBJ2-2; D not certain. The length of the CDR3 is 13 residues. Deletions cut 4 bases from V and 4 bases from J, with 8 bases between. Germline V gene sequence: CDR1 SGHRS, CDR2 YFSETQ. CDR3 nucleotides: TGCGCCAGCAGCCTGGCACTCACCGGGGAGCTGTTTTTT. It is translated as CASSLALTGELFF.

This clone came up a few times. This chain links TRBV2 with TRBJ1-5; 11 positions agree with TRBD1. The V gene end was trimmed by 4 bases and the J gene end by 2 bases; junction bases not matched to a gene: 13. The CDR3 is 19 residues long. Germline lookup yields CDR1 SNHLY and CDR2 FYNNEI. This CDR3 is CASSVPRDRGFFGNQPQHF. CDR3 bases: TGTGCCAGCAGTGTCCCCCGGGACAGGGGGTTTTTCGGCAATCAGCCCCAGCATTTT.

The chain employs TRBV19 and TRBJ1-5; D possibly corresponds to TRBD1 (5 bases). Trimming cost V 5 bases and J 1 base, with 15 bases left between them. Germline V gene lookup returns CDR1 LNHDA and CDR2 SQIVND (reference sequence). The CDR3 totals 16 residues. CDR3 nucleotide sequence: TGTGCCAGTAGTGGCGCGGCAGGGCAAAGCAATCAGCCCCAGCATTTT. This translates into CASSGAAGQSNQPQHF. Looking up the rest from reference TRBV19 and TRBJ1-5 gives the full variable domain: DGGITQSPKYLFRKEGQNVTLSCEQNLNHDAMYWYRQDPGQGLRLIYYSQIVNDFQKGDIAEGYSVSREKKESFPLTVTSAQKNPTAFYLCASSGAAGQSNQPQHFGDGTRLSIL.

This clone was picked up many times. CDR3 region: CASSWIDRGNQPQHF. Here the CDR3 DNA reads TGTGCCAGCAGCTGGATCGACAGGGGCAATCAGCCCCAGCATTTT. V gene TRBV5-5 combines with J gene TRBJ1-5; 7 nucleotides agree with TRBD1. V lost 3 bases to trimming and J lost 2 bases; unmatched junction nucleotides: 5. CDR1 is SGHKS and CDR2 is YYEKEE in the germline V gene (reference sequence). This CDR3 comprises 15 residues. The whole variable domain, filled in from reference TRBV5-5 and TRBJ1-5, reads DAGVTQSPTHLIKTRGQQVTLRCSPISGHKSVSWYQQVLGQGPQFIFQYYEKEERGRGNFPDRFSARQFPNYSSELNVNALLLGDSALYLCASSWIDRGNQPQHFGDGTRLSIL.

This sequence joins TRBV7-2 and TRBJ1-1, with TRBD1 identical over 7 bases. CDR1 is SGHTA, CDR2 FQGNSA, per germline. CDR3 length: 12 residues. Trimming at V came to 3 bases and at J to 8 bases, leaving 3 bases not matched to a gene. CDR3 region: CASSFTTGEAFF. For the CDR3, the DNA is TGTGCCAGCAGCTTTACGACAGGGGAAGCTTTCTTT.

This clone occurred a few times. Other DNA sequences of this sample code for an identical CDR3. The chain recombines TRBV7-9 with TRBJ2-3; D is ambiguous. V was clipped by 2 bases and J by 0 bases, with 3 bases between them. The V gene's germline CDR1 is SEHNR and CDR2 FQNEAQ (reference sequence). This CDR3 comprises 13 residues. CDR3 region: CASSLYSTDTQYF. The CDR3 DNA reads as TGTGCCAGCAGCTTATACAGCACAGATACGCAGTATTTT.

This clone has more than one count but fewer than ten. V usage is TRBV6-6 and J usage is TRBJ1-1; D not certain. Germline loops: CDR1 MNHNY, CDR2 SVGAGI (reference sequence). Trimming cost V 4 bases and J 0 bases, with 6 bases left between them. The CDR3 is 13 amino acids. CDR3 DNA sequence: TGTGCCAGCAGTTTTCAGATGAACACTGAAGCTTTCTTT. Translation: CASSFQMNTEAFF.

This chain connects TRBV6-5 to TRBJ2-7; 10 nucleotides match TRBD2. The V gene end was trimmed by 8 bases and the J gene end by 4 bases; junction bases not matched to a gene: 5. Per the germline V gene, CDR1 is MNHEY and CDR2 is SVGAGI. The length of the CDR3 is 13 residues. CDR3 loop: CASAAAGGYEQYV. The CDR3 coding sequence is TGTGCCAGCGCGGCAGCGGGAGGGTACGAGCAGTACGTC.

The V and J genes are TRBV12-5 and TRBJ1-2, with D tentatively TRBD1 (6 bases). Trimming stripped 8 bases from V and 7 bases from J, with 20 bases between. The CDR3 sequence is 14 residues long. The germline V gene encodes CDR1 LGHNT and CDR2 FRNRAP. The CDR3 sequence: CASSSGQDSGGYTF. Written as DNA, the CDR3 is TGTGCTAGTTCTTCCGGGCAGGACAGCGGTGGCTACACCTTC.

This chain joins TRBV18 and TRBJ1-1, with D unclear. The V gene lost 5 bases and the J gene lost 4 bases, with 17 bases spanning the gap. The V gene's germline CDR1 is KGHSH and CDR2 LQKENI. This CDR3 contains 15 residues. The chain's CDR3 is CASSYGRGSSTEAFF. DNA for the CDR3: TGTGCCAGCTCATACGGACGAGGGTCGTCCACTGAAGCTTTCTTT.

This clone was counted a few times. The V gene is TRBV6-6, the J gene TRBJ2-5; 8 bases are shared with TRBD2. V shed 4 bases, J shed 5 bases, and the junction held 3 bases outside the gene matches. CDR3 length: 13 residues. CDR1 is MNHNY, CDR2 SVGAGI, per germline (reference sequence). DNA for the CDR3: TGTGCCAGCAGTTTTAGCGGGACGGAGACCCAGTACTTC. The encoded protein is CASSFSGTETQYF.

This clone has just a few counts. The chain links TRBV7-2 to TRBJ2-7; D not certain. The V end was cut by 3 bases, the J end by 4 bases, with 16 bases between. The germline V gene has CDR1 SGHTA and CDR2 FQGNSA. The CDR3 is 15 residues long. In DNA, the CDR3 is TGTGCCAGCAGCTTGCGCCATCTACAAAGTTACGAGCAGTACTTC. Translating gives CASSLRHLQSYEQYF.

There are many counts of this clone. Other DNA sequences in this specimen translate into the identical CDR3. The chain uses TRBV7-9 and TRBJ2-3; D perhaps matches TRBD2 (6 bases). The germline V and J ends were trimmed by 3 bases and 3 bases, with 10 bases remaining between them. The CDR3 has 14 amino acids. Looked up from germline, CDR1 is SEHNR and CDR2 is FQNEAQ (reference sequence). CDR3 protein: CASSFGGGTDTQYF. CDR3 in DNA: TGTGCCAGCAGCTTCGGTGGGGGGACAGATACGCAGTATTTT.

This clone was detected a few times. This sequence joins TRBV5-1 and TRBJ1-1, with D perhaps TRBD1 (6 bases). The length of the CDR3 is 15 residues. Germline lookup yields CDR1 SGHRS and CDR2 YFSETQ. V lost 5 bases and J lost 3, with 17 bases in between. CDR3 bases: TGCGCCAGCAGGCGGGGCACAGGGATGGACACTGAAGCTTTCTTT. It specifies CASRRGTGMDTEAFF.

The rearrangement links TRBV5-1 to TRBJ2-5; a weak D match, TRBD2 (6 bases). The CDR3 has 16 residues. Trimming cost V 0 bases and J 0 bases, with 12 bases left between them. CDR1 and CDR2 (germline): SGHRS, YFSETQ. The CDR3 is CASSLAGGRYQETQYF. CDR3 coding DNA: TGCGCCAGCAGCTTGGCCGGGGGAAGGTACCAAGAGACCCAGTACTTC.

This clone has only one observation. V usage is TRBV5-8 and J usage is TRBJ2-3; no definite D call. The CDR3 has 14 residues. Per the germline V gene, CDR1 is SGHTS and CDR2 is YDEGEE. Trimming took 4 bases from V and 1 from J, leaving 10 bases between them. CDR3 protein: CASSVPQGTDTQYF. For the CDR3, the DNA is TGTGCCAGCAGCGTACCTCAGGGCACAGATACGCAGTATTTT.

V is TRBV25-1 and J is TRBJ1-2; TRBD1 aligns across 8 bases. The junction had 5 bases not matched to a gene; V was cut back by 3 bases and J by 2 bases. Germline V gene data show CDR1 as MGHDK and CDR2 as SYGVNS. CDR3 size: 15 residues. In DNA form, the CDR3 reads TGTGCCAGCAGTGATTCGGCAGGGGGCAACTATGGCTACACCTTC. Protein: CASSDSAGGNYGYTF.